This T cell receptor beta chain was sequenced in a study of cytomegalovirus exposure and HLA in healthy donors. Across the study: The roughly 120 validation repertoires matched the roughly 700 first-cohort repertoires in platform, a later analysis reported.

As concerns this clone: Antigen specificity is unknown.

CDR1 is LNHDA and CDR2 is SQIVND in the germline V gene (reference sequence). Trimming cost V 1 base and J 0 bases, with 10 bases left between them. CDR3 length: 15 residues. Sequenced by immunoSEQ multiplex PCR; TCRdb stores in-frame clones only, minus some. There are some 83,000 clones in the sample; roughly 94% occur only once, and approximately 3.6% lies in the top ten. Study-level points and caveats: The authors enumerated 164 TCR beta chains as linked to cytomegalovirus. Specificity for CMV antigens was confirmed in vitro for a few of the CMV-associated chains. Subsequent analysis of the 120 or so validation repertoires found a tendency for first-cohort TCR clusters to co-occur.

Sequencing was performed on PBMCs. This chain uses TRBV19 with TRBJ2-7; no clear D. This TCR derives from a woman under 30 in good health and CMV-seropositive. This CDR3 is CASSIGVASSYEQYF. CDR3 sequence (DNA): TGTGCCAGTAGTATAGGGGTCGCTAGCTCCTACGAGCAGTACTTC.